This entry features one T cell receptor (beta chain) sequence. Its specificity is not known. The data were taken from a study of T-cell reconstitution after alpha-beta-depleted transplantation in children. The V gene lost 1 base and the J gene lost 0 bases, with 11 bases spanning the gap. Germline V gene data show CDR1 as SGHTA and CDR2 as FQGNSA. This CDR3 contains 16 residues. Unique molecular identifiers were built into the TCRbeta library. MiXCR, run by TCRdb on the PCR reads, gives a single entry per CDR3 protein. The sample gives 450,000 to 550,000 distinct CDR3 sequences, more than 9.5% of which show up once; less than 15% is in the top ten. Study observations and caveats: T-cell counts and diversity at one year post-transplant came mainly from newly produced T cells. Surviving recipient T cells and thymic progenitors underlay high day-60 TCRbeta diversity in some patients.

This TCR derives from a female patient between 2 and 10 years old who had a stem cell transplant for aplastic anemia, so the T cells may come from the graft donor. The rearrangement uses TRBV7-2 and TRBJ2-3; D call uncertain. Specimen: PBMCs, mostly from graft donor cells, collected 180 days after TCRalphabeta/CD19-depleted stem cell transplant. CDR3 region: CASSLVAVSSTDTQYF. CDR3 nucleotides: TGTGCCAGCAGCTTAGTGGCAGTTTCTAGCACAGATACGCAGTATTTT.